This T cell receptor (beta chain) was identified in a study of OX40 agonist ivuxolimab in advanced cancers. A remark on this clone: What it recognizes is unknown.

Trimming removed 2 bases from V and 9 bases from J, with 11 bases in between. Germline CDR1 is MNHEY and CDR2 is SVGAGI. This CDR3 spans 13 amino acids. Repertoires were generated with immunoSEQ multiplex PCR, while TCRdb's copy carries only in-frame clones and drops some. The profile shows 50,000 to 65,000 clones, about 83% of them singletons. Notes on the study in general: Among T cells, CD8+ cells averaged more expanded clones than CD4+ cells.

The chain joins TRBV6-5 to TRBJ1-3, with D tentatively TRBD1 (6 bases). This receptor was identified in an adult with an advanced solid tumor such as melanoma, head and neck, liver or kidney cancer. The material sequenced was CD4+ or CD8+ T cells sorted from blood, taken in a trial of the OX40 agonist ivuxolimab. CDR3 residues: CASSYDRGRTIYF. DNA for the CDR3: TGTGCCAGCAGTTACGATCGGGGGCGCACCATATATTTT.